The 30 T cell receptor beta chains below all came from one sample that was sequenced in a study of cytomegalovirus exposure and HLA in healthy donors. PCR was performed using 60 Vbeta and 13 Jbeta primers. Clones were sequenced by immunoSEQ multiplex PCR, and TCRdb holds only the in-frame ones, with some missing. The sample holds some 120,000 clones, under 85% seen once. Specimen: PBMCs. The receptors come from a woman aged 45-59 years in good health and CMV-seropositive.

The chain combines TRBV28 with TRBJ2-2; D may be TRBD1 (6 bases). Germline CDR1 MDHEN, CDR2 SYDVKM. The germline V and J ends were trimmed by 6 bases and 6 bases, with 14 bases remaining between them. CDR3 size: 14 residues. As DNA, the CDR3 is TGTGCCAGCAGACAGGGACAAGTCGCCGGGGAGCTGTTTTTT. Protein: CASRQGQVAGELFF. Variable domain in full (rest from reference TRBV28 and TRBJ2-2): DVKVTQSSRYLVKRTGEKVFLECVQDMDHENMFWYRQDPGLGLRLIYFSYDVKMKEKGDIPEGYSVSREKKERFSLILESASTNQTSMYLCASRQGQVAGELFFGEGSRLTVL.

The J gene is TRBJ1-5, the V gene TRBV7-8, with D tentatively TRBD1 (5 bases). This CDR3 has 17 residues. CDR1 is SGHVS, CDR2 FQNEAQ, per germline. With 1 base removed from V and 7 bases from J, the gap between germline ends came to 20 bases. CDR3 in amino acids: CASSLGGLWQGGQPQHF. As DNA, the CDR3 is TGTGCCAGCAGCTTAGGCGGTTTGTGGCAGGGAGGCCAGCCCCAGCATTTT.

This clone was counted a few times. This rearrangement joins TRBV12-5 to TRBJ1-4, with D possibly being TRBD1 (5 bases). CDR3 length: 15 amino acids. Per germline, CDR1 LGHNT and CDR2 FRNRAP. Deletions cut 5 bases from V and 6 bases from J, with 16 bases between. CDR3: CASGPDWGGDEKLFF. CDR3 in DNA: TGTGCTAGTGGTCCGGATTGGGGGGGGGATGAAAAACTGTTTTTT.

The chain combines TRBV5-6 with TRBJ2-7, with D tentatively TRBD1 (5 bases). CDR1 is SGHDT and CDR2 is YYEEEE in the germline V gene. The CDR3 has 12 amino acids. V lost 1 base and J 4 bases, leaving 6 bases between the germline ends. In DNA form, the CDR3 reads TGTGCCAGCAGCTTGAAGGGGTACGAGCAGTACTTC. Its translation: CASSLKGYEQYF.

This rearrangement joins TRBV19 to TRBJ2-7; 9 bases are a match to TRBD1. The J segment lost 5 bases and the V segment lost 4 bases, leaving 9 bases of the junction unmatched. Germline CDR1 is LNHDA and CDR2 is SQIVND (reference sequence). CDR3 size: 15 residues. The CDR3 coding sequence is TGTGCCAGTAGTAAAGGGACAGGGCTGCTCCACGAGCAGTACTTC. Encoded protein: CASSKGTGLLHEQYF.

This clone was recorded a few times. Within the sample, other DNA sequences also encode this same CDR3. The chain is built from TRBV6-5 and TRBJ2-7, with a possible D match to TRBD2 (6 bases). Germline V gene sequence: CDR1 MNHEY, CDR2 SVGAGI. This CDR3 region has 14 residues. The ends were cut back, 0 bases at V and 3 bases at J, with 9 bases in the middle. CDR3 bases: TGTGCCAGCAGTTACTCCTTGGGAGGCTACGAGCAGTACTTC. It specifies CASSYSLGGYEQYF.

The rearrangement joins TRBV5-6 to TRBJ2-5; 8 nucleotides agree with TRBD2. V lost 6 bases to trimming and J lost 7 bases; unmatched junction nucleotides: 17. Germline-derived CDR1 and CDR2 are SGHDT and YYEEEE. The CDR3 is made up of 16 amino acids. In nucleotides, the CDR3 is TGTGCCAGCACGGAAACGGGGGGGGCCGGGCATGGGACCCAGTACTTC. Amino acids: CASTETGGAGHGTQYF.

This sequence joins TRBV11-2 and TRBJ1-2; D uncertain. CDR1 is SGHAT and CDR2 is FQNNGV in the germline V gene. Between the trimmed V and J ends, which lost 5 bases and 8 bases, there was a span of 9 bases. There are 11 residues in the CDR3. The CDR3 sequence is CASSRGYGYTF. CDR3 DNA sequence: TGTGCCAGCAGCCGCGGATACGGCTACACCTTC. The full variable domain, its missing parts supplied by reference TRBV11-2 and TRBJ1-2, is EAGVAQSPRYKIIEKRQSVAFWCNPISGHATLYWYQQILGQGPKLLIQFQNNGVVDDSQLPKDRFSAERLKGVDSTLKIQPAKLEDSAVYLCASSRGYGYTFGSGTRLTVV.

DNA of the CDR3: TGTGCCAGCAGCTTAGACAGGCAGAATGAGCAGTTCTTC. Protein product: CASSLDRQNEQFF. The chain carries TRBV13 and TRBJ2-1; D is possibly TRBD1 (5 bases). Per germline, CDR1 PRHDT and CDR2 FYEKMQ (reference sequence). V was shortened by 1 base and J by 7 bases, with 8 bases between the two germline ends. The CDR3 sequence is 13 residues long.

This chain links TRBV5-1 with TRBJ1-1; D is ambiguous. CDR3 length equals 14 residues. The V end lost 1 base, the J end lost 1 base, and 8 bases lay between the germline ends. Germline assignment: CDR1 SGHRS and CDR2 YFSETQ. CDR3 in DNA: TGCGCCAGCAGCTTGTCGGGGTCGAACACTGAAGCTTTCTTT. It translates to CASSLSGSNTEAFF.

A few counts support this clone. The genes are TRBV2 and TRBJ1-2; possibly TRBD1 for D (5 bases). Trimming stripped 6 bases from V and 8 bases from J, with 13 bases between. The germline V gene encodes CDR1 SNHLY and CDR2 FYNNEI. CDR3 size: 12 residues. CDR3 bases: TGTGCCAGCAGGAGGGACTGGGAAGGCTACACCTTC. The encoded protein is CASRRDWEGYTF.

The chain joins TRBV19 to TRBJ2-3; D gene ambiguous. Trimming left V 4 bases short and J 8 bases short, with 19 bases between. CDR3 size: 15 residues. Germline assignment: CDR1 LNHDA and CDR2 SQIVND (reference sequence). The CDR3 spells CASSTIPLPTTTQYF. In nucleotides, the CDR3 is TGTGCCAGTAGTACCATACCCCTCCCGACAACTACGCAGTATTTT. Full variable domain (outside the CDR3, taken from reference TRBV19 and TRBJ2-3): DGGITQSPKYLFRKEGQNVTLSCEQNLNHDAMYWYRQDPGQGLRLIYYSQIVNDFQKGDIAEGYSVSREKKESFPLTVTSAQKNPTAFYLCASSTIPLPTTTQYFGPGTRLTVL.

CDR3 DNA: TGCGCCAGCAGCTTGGCCAGGGGCGCCGGGGAGCTGTTTTTT. Translation gives CASSLARGAGELFF. This chain connects TRBV5-1 to TRBJ2-2; D possibly corresponds to TRBD1 (6 bases). The V gene's germline CDR1 is SGHRS and CDR2 YFSETQ. V dropped 0 bases and J dropped 6 bases, with 9 bases sitting between them. The CDR3 contains 14 residues.

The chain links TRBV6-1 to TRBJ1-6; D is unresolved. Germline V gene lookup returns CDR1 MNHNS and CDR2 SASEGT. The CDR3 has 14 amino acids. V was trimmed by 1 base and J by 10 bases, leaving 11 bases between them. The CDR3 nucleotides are TGTGCCAGCAGTGAAGACATACATCGATCACCCCTCCACTTT. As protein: CASSEDIHRSPLHF.

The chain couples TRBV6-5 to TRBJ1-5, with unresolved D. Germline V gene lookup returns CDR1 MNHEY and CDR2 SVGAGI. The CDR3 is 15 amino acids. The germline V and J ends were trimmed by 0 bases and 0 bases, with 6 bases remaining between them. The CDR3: CASSYSGYSNQPQHF. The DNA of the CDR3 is TGTGCCAGCAGTTACTCCGGGTATAGCAATCAGCCCCAGCATTTT.

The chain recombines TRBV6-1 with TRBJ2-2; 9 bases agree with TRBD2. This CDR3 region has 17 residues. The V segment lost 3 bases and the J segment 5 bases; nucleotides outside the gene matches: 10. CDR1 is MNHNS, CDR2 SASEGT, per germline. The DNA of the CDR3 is TGTGCCAGCAGTGACCTCTCGCGGGGGGGCCTTACCGGGGAGCTGTTTTTT. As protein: CASSDLSRGGLTGELFF.

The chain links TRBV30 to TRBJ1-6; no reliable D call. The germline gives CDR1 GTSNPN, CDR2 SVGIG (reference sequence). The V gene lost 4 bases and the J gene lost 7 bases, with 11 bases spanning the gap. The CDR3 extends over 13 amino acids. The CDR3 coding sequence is TGTGCCTGGACTGACAATCGGAATTCACCCCTCCACTTT. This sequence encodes CAWTDNRNSPLHF.

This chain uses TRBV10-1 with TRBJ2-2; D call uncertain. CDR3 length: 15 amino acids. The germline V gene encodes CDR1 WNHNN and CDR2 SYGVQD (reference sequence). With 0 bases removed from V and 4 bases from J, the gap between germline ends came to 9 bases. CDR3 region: CASSESPPGTGELFF. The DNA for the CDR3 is TGCGCCAGCAGTGAGTCTCCGCCGGGCACCGGGGAGCTGTTTTTT.

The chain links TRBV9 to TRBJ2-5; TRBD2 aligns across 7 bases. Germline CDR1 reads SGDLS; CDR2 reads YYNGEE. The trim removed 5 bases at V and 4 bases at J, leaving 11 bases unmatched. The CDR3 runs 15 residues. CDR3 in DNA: TGTGCCAGCAGTGCGACTAGCATCCGTTCAGAGACCCAGTACTTC. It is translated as CASSATSIRSETQYF.

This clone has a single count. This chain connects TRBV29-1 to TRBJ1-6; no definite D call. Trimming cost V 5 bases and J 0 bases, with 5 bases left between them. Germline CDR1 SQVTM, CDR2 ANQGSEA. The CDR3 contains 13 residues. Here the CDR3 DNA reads TGCAGCGTTAAGAGCTCCTATAATTCACCCCTCCACTTT. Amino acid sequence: CSVKSSYNSPLHF. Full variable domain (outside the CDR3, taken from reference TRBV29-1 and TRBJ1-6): SAVISQKPSRDICQRGTSLTIQCQVDSQVTMMFWYRQQPGQSLTLIATANQGSEATYESGFVIDKFPISRPNLTFSTLTVSNMSPEDSSIYLCSVKSSYNSPLHFGNGTRLTVT.

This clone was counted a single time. Written as DNA, the CDR3 is TGTGCCAGCAGGGAACTAGTCACAGATACGCAGTATTTT. This encodes CASRELVTDTQYF. The chain couples TRBV13 to TRBJ2-3, with D maybe TRBD2 (5 bases). The CDR3 covers 13 residues. The V end was cut by 6 bases, the J end by 2 bases, with 9 bases between. CDR1 PRHDT and CDR2 FYEKMQ come from the germline V gene (reference sequence).

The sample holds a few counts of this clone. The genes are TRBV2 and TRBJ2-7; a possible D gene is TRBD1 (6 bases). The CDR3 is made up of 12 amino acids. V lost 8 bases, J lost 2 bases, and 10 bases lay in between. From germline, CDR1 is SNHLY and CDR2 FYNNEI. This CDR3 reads CASGWTAYEQYF. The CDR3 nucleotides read TGTGCCAGCGGTTGGACAGCCTACGAGCAGTACTTC.

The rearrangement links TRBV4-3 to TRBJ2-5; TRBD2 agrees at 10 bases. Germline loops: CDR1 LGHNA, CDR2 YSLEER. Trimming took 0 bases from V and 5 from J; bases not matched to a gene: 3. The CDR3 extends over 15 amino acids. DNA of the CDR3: TGCGCCAGCAGCCAAGAGGGACTAGCGAGGGAGACCCAGTACTTC. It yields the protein CASSQEGLARETQYF.

CDR3 coding DNA: TGTGCCATCAGTGAGCGGCGGACTAGCGGGGGGGACAATGAGCAGTTCTTC. This gives the protein CAISERRTSGGDNEQFF. V and J are TRBV10-3 and TRBJ2-1; 15 bases agree with TRBD2. V lost 2 bases, J lost 5 bases, and 4 bases stayed unmatched. Germline lookup yields CDR1 ENHRY and CDR2 SYGVKD. The CDR3 totals 17 residues.

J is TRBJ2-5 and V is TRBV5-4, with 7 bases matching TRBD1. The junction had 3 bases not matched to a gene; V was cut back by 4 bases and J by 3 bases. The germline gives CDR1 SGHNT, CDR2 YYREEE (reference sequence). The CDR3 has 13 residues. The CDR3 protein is CASSPGTEETQYF. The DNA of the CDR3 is TGTGCCAGCAGCCCTGGGACAGAAGAGACCCAGTACTTC.

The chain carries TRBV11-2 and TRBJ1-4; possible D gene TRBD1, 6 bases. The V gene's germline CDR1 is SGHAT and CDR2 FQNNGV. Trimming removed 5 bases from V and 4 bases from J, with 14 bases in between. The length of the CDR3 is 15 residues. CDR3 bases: TGTGCCAGCAGCGTACAGGGCTCCGTTAATGAAAAACTGTTTTTT. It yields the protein CASSVQGSVNEKLFF.

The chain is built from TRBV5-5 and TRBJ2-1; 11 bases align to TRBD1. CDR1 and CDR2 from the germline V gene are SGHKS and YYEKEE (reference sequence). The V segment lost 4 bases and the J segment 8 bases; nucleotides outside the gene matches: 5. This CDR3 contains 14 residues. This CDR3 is CASSVDRGLDEQFF. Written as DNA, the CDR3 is TGTGCCAGCAGCGTGGACAGGGGGCTGGATGAGCAGTTCTTC.

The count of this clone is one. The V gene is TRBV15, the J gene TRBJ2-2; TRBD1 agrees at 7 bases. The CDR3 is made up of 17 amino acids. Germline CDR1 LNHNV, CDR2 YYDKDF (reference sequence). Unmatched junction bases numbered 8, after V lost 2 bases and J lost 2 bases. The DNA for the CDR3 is TGTGCCACCAGCAGATCCGCCGGGACAGCTAACACCGGGGAGCTGTTTTTT. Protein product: CATSRSAGTANTGELFF.

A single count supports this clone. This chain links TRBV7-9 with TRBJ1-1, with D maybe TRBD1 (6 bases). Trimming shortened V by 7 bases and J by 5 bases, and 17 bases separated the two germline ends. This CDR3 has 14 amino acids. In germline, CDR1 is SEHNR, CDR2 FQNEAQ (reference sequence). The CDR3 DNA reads TGTGCCAGCACCCAGGGGCGCCTTTGGACTGAAGCTTTCTTT. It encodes CASTQGRLWTEAFF.

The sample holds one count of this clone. CDR3 nucleotide sequence: TGCGCCAGCAGCACAGCCTACGAGCAGTACTTC. Translation gives CASSTAYEQYF. The chain is built from TRBV5-1 and TRBJ2-7; no reliable D call. Per the germline V gene, CDR1 is SGHRS and CDR2 is YFSETQ. CDR3 length: 11 residues. V dropped 4 bases and J dropped 2 bases, with 4 bases sitting between them.